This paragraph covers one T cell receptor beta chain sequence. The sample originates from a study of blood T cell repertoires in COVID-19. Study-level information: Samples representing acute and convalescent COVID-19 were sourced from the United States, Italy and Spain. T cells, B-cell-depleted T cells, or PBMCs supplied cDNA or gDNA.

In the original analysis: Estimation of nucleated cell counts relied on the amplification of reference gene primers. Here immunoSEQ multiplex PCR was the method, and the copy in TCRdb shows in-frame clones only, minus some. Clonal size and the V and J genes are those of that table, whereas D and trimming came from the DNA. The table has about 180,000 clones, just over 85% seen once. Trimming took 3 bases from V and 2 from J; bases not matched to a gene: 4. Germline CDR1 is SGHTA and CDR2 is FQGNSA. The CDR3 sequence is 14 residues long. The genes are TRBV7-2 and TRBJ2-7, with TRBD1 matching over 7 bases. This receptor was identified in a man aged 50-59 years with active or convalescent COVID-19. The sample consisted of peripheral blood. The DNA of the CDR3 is TGTGCCAGCAGCTTGGACAGGTATACCTACGAGCAGTACTTC. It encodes CASSLDRYTYEQYF.